This T cell receptor beta chain was found in a study of Ad26.COV2.S vaccination and SARS-CoV-2 variants. CDR1 is MNHEY and CDR2 is SVGAGI in the germline V gene. V lost 11 bases to trimming and J lost 0 bases; unmatched junction nucleotides: 8. The CDR3 is 14 amino acids. Some clones are missing from TCRdb's copy, which holds only in-frame ones; the method was immunoSEQ multiplex PCR. The sample carries about 350,000 clones, about 85% recorded once. Treatment given: roughly 19 received Ad26.COV2.S at low or high dose, single or two shots; several received placebo; per-sample allocation not given. Day 63 after the first vaccine or placebo injection was the time point for sampling. Study-level results: Vaccine recipients had higher spike-specific TCR breadth than placebo recipients. Breadth of non-spike TCRs did not differ between vaccinees and placebo recipients. Substantial breadth in spike-specific CD8+ and CD4+ T cell responses was reportedly seen after vaccination.

For this clone: Antigen: not known.

The chain is built from TRBV6-5 and TRBJ1-1; 8 nucleotides match TRBD1. The origin of this receptor is a person between 18 and 59 years old who received the Ad26.COV2.S COVID-19 vaccine or a placebo. Source: peripheral blood, taken in a trial of Ad26.COV2.S vaccine versus placebo. Here the CDR3 DNA reads TGTGCCTTAGACAGGGGATTTATGAACACTGAAGCTTTCTTT. It yields the protein CALDRGFMNTEAFF.